The present TCR beta chain was sequenced within a study of control samples from healthy donors and cancer patients. V was trimmed by 4 bases and J by 2 bases, leaving 10 bases between them. CDR3 size: 13 residues. Germline V CDR1 and CDR2: SGHRS, YFSETQ. The protocol was immunoSEQ multiplex PCR, while the TCRdb copy is restricted to in-frame clones and leaves out a portion. The repertoire holds 150,000 or so clones, with over 85% as singletons. The sequenced material came from blood. The source is a man aged 18 to 29 in good health. The chain employs TRBV5-1 and TRBJ2-7, with a weak D call TRBD2 (6 bases). The CDR3 sequence is CASSAGTAYEQYF. Written as DNA, the CDR3 is TGCGCCAGCAGCGCGGGGACGGCCTACGAGCAGTACTTC.